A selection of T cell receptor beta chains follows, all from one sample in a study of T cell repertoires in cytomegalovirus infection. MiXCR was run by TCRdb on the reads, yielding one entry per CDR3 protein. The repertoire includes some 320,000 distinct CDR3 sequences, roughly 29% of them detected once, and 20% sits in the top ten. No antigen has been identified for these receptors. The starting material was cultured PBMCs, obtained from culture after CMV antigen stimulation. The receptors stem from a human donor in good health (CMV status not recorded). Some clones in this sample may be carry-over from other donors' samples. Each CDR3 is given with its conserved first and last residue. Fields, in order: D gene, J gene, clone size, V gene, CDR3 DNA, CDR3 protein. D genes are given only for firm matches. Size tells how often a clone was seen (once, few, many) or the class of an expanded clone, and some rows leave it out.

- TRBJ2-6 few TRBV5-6 TGTGCCAGCAGCTTTCTAATGTCTGGGGCCAACGTCCTGACTTTC CASSFLMSGANVLTF
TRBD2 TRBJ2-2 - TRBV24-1 TGTGCCACCAGTCATCGCGGGAGAGGGCCCGGGGAGCTGTTTTTT CATSHRGRGPGELFF
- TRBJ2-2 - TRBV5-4 TGTGCCAGCAGCTTGGATTCCAGTCCAACCGGGGAGCTGTTTTTT CASSLDSSPTGELFF
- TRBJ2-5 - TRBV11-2 TGTGCCAGCAGCTTAGATCCCGGGCCTAGAAGGGAAGAGACCCAGTACTTC CASSLDPGPRREETQYF
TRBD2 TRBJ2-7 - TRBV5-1 TGCGCCAGCAGCTTAAAAACTAGCGGGGTGGGCGGCGAGCAGTACTTC CASSLKTSGVGGEQYF
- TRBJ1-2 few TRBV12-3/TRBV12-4 TGTGCCAGCACTCCTCTGGGGGCCTATGGCTACACCTTC CASTPLGAYGYTF
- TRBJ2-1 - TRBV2 TGTGCCAGCAACAAAAGGCATGAGCAGTTCTTC CASNKRHEQFF
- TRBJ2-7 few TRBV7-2 TGTGCCAGCAGCTTAATGGGACCGAGCTACGAGCAGTACTTC CASSLMGPSYEQYF
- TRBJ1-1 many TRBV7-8 TGTGCCAGCAGCCAACAGGTGAGGAACACTGAAGCTTTCTTT CASSQQVRNTEAFF
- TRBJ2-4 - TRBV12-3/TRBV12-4 TGTGCCAGCACCCGACCCCGCGGTTCCATAGCCAAAAACATTCAGTACTTC CASTRPRGSIAKNIQYF
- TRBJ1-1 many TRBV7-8 TGTGCCAGCAGCTTAACTGGGTCTGGGACTGAAGCTTTCTTT CASSLTGSGTEAFF
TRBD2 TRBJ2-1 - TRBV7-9 TGTGCCAGCACCCTGCGGAGCGGGAGGGCTCACAATGAGCAGTTCTTC CASTLRSGRAHNEQFF
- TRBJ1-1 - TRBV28 TGTGCCAGCAGTTTATATGGGAAGGGAGGTTTCTTT CASSLYGKGGFF
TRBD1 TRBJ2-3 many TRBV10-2 TGCGCCAGCAGGACACCGGGACAGGGGAGGGATACGCAGTATTTT CASRTPGQGRDTQYF
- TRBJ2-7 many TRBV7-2 TGTGCCAGCAGCTTAACCCGACTAGACGAGCAGTACTTC CASSLTRLDEQYF